The source of this TCR beta chain is a study of T cell clonotyping in hematopoietic cell transplantation. Trimming pared 5 bases from V and 8 bases from J, leaving 12 bases between. The CDR3 contains 11 residues. Germline lookup yields CDR1 SQVTM and CDR2 ANQGSEA. Using immunoSEQ multiplex PCR, the repertoire was profiled, and TCRdb retains in-frame clones only, with some absent. The sample lists 27,000 or so clones, roughly 95% occurring once. This clone appeared once. The sequencing input was peripheral blood mononuclear cells. This TCR was sampled from a man aged 45 to 65 in good health. Some clones in this sample may be carry-over from other donors' samples. The chain uses TRBV29-1 and TRBJ1-2, with D unresolved. In nucleotides, the CDR3 is TGCAGCGTTATTCATCCCGGGGGCTACACCTTC. Amino acid sequence: CSVIHPGGYTF. The whole variable domain, remainder taken from reference TRBV29-1 and TRBJ1-2, is SAVISQKPSRDICQRGTSLTIQCQVDSQVTMMFWYRQQPGQSLTLIATANQGSEATYESGFVIDKFPISRPNLTFSTLTVSNMSPEDSSIYLCSVIHPGGYTFGSGTRLTVV.